This T cell receptor (beta chain) was found in a study of Ad26.COV2.S vaccination and SARS-CoV-2 variants. Study in general: The COV1001 Ad26.COV2.S trial arm included the donor.

The protocol was immunoSEQ multiplex PCR, while the TCRdb copy is restricted to in-frame clones and leaves out a portion. The sample carries some 640,000 clones, 80% to 90% recorded once. Study findings and constraints: Spike-specific TCR breadth was greater in vaccine than placebo recipients.

Stated treatment: 15 to 20 received Ad26.COV2.S at low or high dose, single or two shots; about 5 received placebo; per-sample allocation not given. Samples came from day 63 after the first vaccine or placebo injection. Boston supplied an adult donor aged 18-55 years. The germline CDR1 and CDR2 sequences are GTSNPN and SVGIG (reference sequence). This CDR3 has 13 amino acids. Between the trimmed V and J ends, which lost 0 bases and 0 bases, there was a span of 3 bases. To note about this clone: Its antigen is unidentified. Other DNA sequences in the same sample also yield this CDR3.

The J gene is TRBJ1-5, the V gene TRBV30; no firm D call. The TCR comes from a person aged 18-65 years who received the Ad26.COV2.S COVID-19 vaccine or a placebo. Sequences were derived from peripheral blood, sampled in a trial of Ad26.COV2.S vaccine versus placebo. As DNA, the CDR3 is TGTGCCTGGAGTGTAGGTAGCAATCAGCCCCAGCATTTT. Protein product: CAWSVGSNQPQHF.